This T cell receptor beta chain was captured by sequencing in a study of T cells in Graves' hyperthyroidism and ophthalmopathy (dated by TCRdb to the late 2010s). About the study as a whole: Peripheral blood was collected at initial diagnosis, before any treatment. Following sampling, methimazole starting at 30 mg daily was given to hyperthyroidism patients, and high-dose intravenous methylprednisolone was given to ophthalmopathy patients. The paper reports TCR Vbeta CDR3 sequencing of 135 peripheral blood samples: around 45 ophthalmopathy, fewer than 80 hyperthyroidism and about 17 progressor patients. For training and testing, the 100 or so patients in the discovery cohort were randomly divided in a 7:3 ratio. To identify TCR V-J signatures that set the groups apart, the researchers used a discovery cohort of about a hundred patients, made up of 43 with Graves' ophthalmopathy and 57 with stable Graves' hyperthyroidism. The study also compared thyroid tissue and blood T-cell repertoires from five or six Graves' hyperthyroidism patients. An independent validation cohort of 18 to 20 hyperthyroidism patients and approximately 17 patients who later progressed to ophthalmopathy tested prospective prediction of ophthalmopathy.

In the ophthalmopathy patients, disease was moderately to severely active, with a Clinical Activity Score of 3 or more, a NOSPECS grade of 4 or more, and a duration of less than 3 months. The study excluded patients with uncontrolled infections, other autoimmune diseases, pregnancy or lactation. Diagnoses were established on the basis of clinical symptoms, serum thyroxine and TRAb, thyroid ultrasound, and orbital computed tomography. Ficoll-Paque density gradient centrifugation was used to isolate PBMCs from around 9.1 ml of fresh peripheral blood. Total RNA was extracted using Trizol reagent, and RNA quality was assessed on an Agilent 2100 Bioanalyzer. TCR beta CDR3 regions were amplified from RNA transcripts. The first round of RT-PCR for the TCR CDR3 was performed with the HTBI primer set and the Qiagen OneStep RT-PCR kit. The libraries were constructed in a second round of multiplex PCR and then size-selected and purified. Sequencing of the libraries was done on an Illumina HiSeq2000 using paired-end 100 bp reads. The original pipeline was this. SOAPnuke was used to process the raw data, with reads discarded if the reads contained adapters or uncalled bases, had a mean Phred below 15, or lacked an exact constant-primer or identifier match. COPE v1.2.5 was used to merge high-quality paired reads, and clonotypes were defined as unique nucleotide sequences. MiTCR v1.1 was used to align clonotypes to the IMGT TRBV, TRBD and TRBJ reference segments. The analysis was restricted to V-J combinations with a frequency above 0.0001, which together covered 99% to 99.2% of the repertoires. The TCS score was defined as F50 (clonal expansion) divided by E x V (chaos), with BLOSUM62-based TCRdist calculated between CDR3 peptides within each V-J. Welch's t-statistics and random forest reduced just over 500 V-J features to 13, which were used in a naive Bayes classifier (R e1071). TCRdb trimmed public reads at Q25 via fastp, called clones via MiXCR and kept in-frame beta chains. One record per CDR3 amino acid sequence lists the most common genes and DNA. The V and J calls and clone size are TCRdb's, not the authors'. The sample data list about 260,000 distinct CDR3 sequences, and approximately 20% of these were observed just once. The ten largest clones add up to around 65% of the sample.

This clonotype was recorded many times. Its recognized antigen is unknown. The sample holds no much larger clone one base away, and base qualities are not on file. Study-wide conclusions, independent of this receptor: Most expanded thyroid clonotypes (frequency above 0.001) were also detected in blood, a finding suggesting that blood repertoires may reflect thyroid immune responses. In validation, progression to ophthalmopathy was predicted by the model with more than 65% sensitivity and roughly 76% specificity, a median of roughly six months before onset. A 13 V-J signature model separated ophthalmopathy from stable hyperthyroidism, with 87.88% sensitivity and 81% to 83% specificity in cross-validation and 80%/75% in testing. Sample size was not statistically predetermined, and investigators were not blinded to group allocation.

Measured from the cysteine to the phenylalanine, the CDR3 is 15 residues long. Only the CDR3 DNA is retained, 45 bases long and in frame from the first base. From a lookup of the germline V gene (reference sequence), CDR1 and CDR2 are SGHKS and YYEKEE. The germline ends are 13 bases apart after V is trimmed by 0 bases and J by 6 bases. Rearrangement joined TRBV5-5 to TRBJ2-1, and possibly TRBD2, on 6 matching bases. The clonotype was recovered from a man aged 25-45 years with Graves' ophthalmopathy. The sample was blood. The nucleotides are TGTGCCAGCAGCTTGGGTGGAGGGCAGACCAATGAGCAGTTCTTC. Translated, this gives CASSLGGGQTNEQFF.